This record looks at one T cell receptor beta chain sequence and its context. Its cognate antigen has yet to be identified. Qualities for individual bases were not recorded, and no much larger clone is one base off. Including cysteine and phenylalanine, the CDR3 has 16 amino acids. The only DNA kept is the CDR3, 48 bases in frame from the first base. V drops 3 bases and J drops 6 bases, leaving 17 bases in between. Sequences MNHNS (CDR1) and SASEGT (CDR2) are obtained from the germline V gene. The record originates from a study of blood T cell repertoires in COVID-19 (dated by TCRdb to between 2020 and 2021). General notes on the study: Collaborator samples came from the United States, Italy and Spain and covered acute and convalescent phases of COVID-19. The material from the prospective study consisted of cDNA or gDNA derived from T cells, B-cell-depleted T cells, or PBMCs. The sample metadata nearly always contained a de-identified subject ID, COVID-19 status, age in years and sex. Samples came from the ongoing ImmuneRACE study (first 160 participants) plus 1,254 subjects from 6 global collaborators. Where available, HLA class I and class II types were obtained from metadata supplied by the sample provider rather than from assay-based typing. The repertoires were made available in a free public database intended to serve as a resource for research on the immune response to SARS-CoV-2. Subjects who had been exposed to COVID-19, were actively infected with it, or had recovered from it provided the deeply sampled blood TCRbeta repertoires that made up the dataset.

Participants in the prospective study were aged roughly 18 to 100 years, lived in under 30 United States geographic areas, and enrolled through a virtual design. To assign participants to cohorts, the prospective study relied on clinical history that participants themselves reported in a screening survey and a study questionnaire. Recovered participants in ImmuneRACE Cohort 3 were defined by two consecutive negative NP/OP PCR tests, clearance by a healthcare professional, or resolution of symptoms. Mobile phlebotomists in the prospective study collected whole blood, serum and a nasopharyngeal or oropharyngeal swab from every participant. Over a roughly two-month period, participants in the prospective study had the option of providing additional blood draws and questionnaires. Before DNA extraction, blood samples from the prospective study were shipped at room temperature or frozen. TCRbeta CDR3 regions were amplified from genomic DNA by means of the immunoSEQ Assay, a bias-controlled multiplex PCR. Per the original workflow: Within the assay, amplification of reference gene primers was used to estimate how many nucleated cells each sample contained. Sequence reads were collapsed and filtered to measure the absolute abundance of every unique TCRbeta CDR3 rearrangement. For each sample, productive Simpson clonality was calculated by taking the square root of Simpson's diversity index across productive rearrangements. The source is immuneACCESS, and TCRdb retained only in-frame sequences with V and J called. Part of the clones is not carried over; for the studies checked, unresolved V genes explain less than half of this, and the remainder is unexplained. V, J and clone size reflect that table, while D and trimming were determined from the DNA. For this sample the table gives roughly 190,000 clones, of which roughly nine tenths were detected only once. The ten top clones hold around 2.4% of the sample.

What the work shows at the level of the full study, not this receptor alone: The quantity of clinical and demographic metadata differed by source and by participant and was supplied without curation.

The receptor was derived from a young woman who had recovered from COVID-19. This receptor chain uses TRBV6-1 and TRBJ2-2, and TRBD2 may be the D gene, going by 6 matching bases. Sequenced material: PBMCs or T cells enriched from blood (not recorded which). The CDR3 is CASSEALAGGPGELFF. The nucleotides read TGTGCCAGCAGTGAGGCTCTAGCCGGAGGGCCCGGGGAGCTGTTTTTT.